The rows below give T cell receptor beta chains drawn from one sample of a study of blood T cell repertoires in COVID-19. TCRdb's table, derived via immunoSEQ multiplex PCR, lists solely in-frame clones and lacks some. This sample has about 140,000 clones, with approximately 80% found just once. Sequencing was performed on peripheral blood. The receptors here all came from a human donor in a cohort sampled during active COVID-19. Both conserved end residues are trimmed from each CDR3. The order of the fields is V gene, D gene, CDR3 protein. D genes are given only for firm matches.

v_gene: TRBV7-2; d_gene: NA; CDR3aa: ASSLVYSNQPQH
v_gene: TRBV5-6; d_gene: NA; CDR3aa: ASSFGENNEKLF
v_gene: TRBV11-2; d_gene: NA; CDR3aa: ASSPGYTEAF
v_gene: TRBV11-1; d_gene: NA; CDR3aa: ASSPTLAPDTQY
v_gene: TRBV7-9; d_gene: TRBD2; CDR3aa: ASSYRRGDIQY
v_gene: TRBV4-3; d_gene: TRBD1; CDR3aa: ARLPMAGGSEAF
v_gene: TRBV19; d_gene: TRBD1; CDR3aa: ASSGTQGGGQPQH
v_gene: TRBV5-4; d_gene: NA; CDR3aa: ASSPTASGNTIY
v_gene: TRBV3-1/TRBV3-2; d_gene: NA; CDR3aa: ASSPDRLSGNTIY
v_gene: TRBV19; d_gene: NA; CDR3aa: ASSIDVAYGYT
v_gene: TRBV12-1; d_gene: NA; CDR3aa: ASSSLGTSVSYEQY
v_gene: TRBV14; d_gene: NA; CDR3aa: ASSVSRGTYEQY
v_gene: TRBV11-3; d_gene: TRBD2; CDR3aa: ASSPGTSGNQETQY
v_gene: TRBV9; d_gene: TRBD2; CDR3aa: ASSVGLAGGMVSYNEQF
v_gene: TRBV7-7; d_gene: TRBD1; CDR3aa: ASSLASTGESYGYT
v_gene: TRBV28; d_gene: NA; CDR3aa: ASRISMNTEAF
v_gene: TRBV28; d_gene: NA; CDR3aa: ASSPSSVEQF
v_gene: TRBV9; d_gene: TRBD1; CDR3aa: ASSVRDRETQY
v_gene: TRBV6-1; d_gene: TRBD2; CDR3aa: ASSEAAGGQETQY
v_gene: TRBV6-5; d_gene: NA; CDR3aa: ASSSGSGGINSPLH
v_gene: TRBV27; d_gene: TRBD1; CDR3aa: ASTEGDRHSGANVLT
v_gene: TRBV4-3; d_gene: NA; CDR3aa: ASSQDLLAGGEQF
v_gene: TRBV11-3; d_gene: TRBD2; CDR3aa: ASSLEAGGGDTQY
v_gene: TRBV20-1; d_gene: TRBD2; CDR3aa: SASPTSGEMETQY
v_gene: TRBV6-5; d_gene: NA; CDR3aa: ASGGNYGYT
v_gene: TRBV7-8; d_gene: TRBD1; CDR3aa: ASSPGQGGNQPQH
v_gene: TRBV5-8; d_gene: NA; CDR3aa: ASSLRESYEQY
v_gene: TRBV6-6; d_gene: TRBD2; CDR3aa: ASSPLAGGVDIQY
v_gene: TRBV14; d_gene: TRBD1; CDR3aa: ASSQLTGLVSPLH
v_gene: TRBV7-2; d_gene: NA; CDR3aa: ASSLWVGGPSTDTQY
v_gene: TRBV11-2; d_gene: NA; CDR3aa: ASSPGTSRGETQY
v_gene: TRBV6-5; d_gene: NA; CDR3aa: ASSDTLNTEAF
v_gene: TRBV11-2; d_gene: TRBD2; CDR3aa: ASSRLAGVYNEQF
v_gene: TRBV5-6; d_gene: NA; CDR3aa: ASSLERLARFTGELF
v_gene: TRBV30; d_gene: NA; CDR3aa: AWGTQGGTDTQY
v_gene: TRBV5-1; d_gene: TRBD1; CDR3aa: ASSLGQGGTEAF
v_gene: TRBV24-1; d_gene: TRBD1; CDR3aa: ATSDYRGFDHGYT
v_gene: TRBV5-6; d_gene: NA; CDR3aa: ASSLHSQETQY
v_gene: TRBV7-8; d_gene: TRBD2; CDR3aa: ASSLAASGGNEQF
v_gene: TRBV11-3; d_gene: TRBD2; CDR3aa: ASSVRTSSGNEQF
v_gene: TRBV19; d_gene: NA; CDR3aa: ASNTGGRNTEAF
v_gene: TRBV29-1; d_gene: TRBD2; CDR3aa: SIRRGGTDTQY
v_gene: TRBV28; d_gene: NA; CDR3aa: ASSLAETGLSYEQY
v_gene: TRBV7-2; d_gene: TRBD1; CDR3aa: ASSLGGQGTEAF